The entry that follows covers one T cell receptor beta chain sequence. This entry belongs to a study of T-cell memory formation after mild COVID-19. Study background: Largely, the TCR clusters proved donor specific.

5'RACE primed from the constant segment yielded TCR alpha and TCR beta cDNA libraries bearing sample barcodes and UMIs. TCRdb used MiXCR to reprocess the 5' RACE reads, holding one entry per CDR3 protein. The data hold around 340,000 distinct CDR3 sequences, with 10% to 15% observed a single time. Trimming removed 6 bases at V and 7 bases at J, with 15 bases between. CDR3 length equals 14 residues. The material sequenced was PBMCs or a T cell subset sorted from them (not recorded which). This receptor was taken from a man aged 18-30 years who had mild COVID-19 (a few samples of this study predate the infection). Cell type and time point are not known. The chain is built from TRBV12-3 or TRBV12-4 and TRBJ2-2, with a weak D call TRBD1 (5 bases). DNA for the CDR3: TGTGCCAGCAGCCCCCGATGGGGCAGCGGGGAGCTGTTTTTT. Translated: CASSPRWGSGELFF.